A single sample is the source of the 27 T cell receptor beta chains below, sequenced in a study of blood T cell repertoires in COVID-19. TCRdb's table, derived via immunoSEQ multiplex PCR, lists solely in-frame clones and lacks some. The profile shows 150,000 to 200,000 clones, roughly 90% of them singletons. The sequenced sample consisted of PBMCs or T cells enriched from blood (not recorded which). The receptors stem from a woman aged 45 to 65 who had recovered from COVID-19.

V usage is TRBV12-5 and J usage is TRBJ2-7; D unresolved. Germline assignment: CDR1 LGHNT and CDR2 FRNRAP. The CDR3 extends over 12 amino acids. V gave up 2 bases and J gave up 4 bases, with 6 bases separating them. The DNA for the CDR3 is TGTGCTAGTGGTTTGAGCATGTACGAGCAGTACTTC. Protein: CASGLSMYEQYF.

This chain connects TRBV4-1 to TRBJ1-2; TRBD1 agrees at 7 bases. Trimming took 3 bases from V and 4 from J; bases not matched to a gene: 11. The CDR3 has 16 residues. Germline CDR1 MGHRA, CDR2 YSYEKL. The CDR3 spells CASSHRSDRISYGYTF. The CDR3 DNA is TGCGCCAGCAGCCATCGTTCGGACAGGATCTCCTATGGCTACACCTTC.

The gene calls are TRBV5-5 and TRBJ2-5, with D uncertain. Germline V gene sequence: CDR1 SGHKS, CDR2 YYEKEE (reference sequence). V dropped 4 bases and J dropped 2 bases, with 18 bases sitting between them. This CDR3 has 16 amino acids. In DNA form, the CDR3 reads TGTGCCAGCAGCCCGAGAACAAGACACCGACAAGAGACCCAGTACTTC. Translation gives CASSPRTRHRQETQYF. Together with reference TRBV5-5 and TRBJ2-5, the CDR3 gives the full variable domain: DAGVTQSPTHLIKTRGQQVTLRCSPISGHKSVSWYQQVLGQGPQFIFQYYEKEERGRGNFPDRFSARQFPNYSSELNVNALLLGDSALYLCASSPRTRHRQETQYFGPGTRLLVL.

The chain uses TRBV2 and TRBJ1-2; TRBD1 is a possible D gene (5 bases). Trimming pared 2 bases from V and 2 bases from J, leaving 9 bases between. This CDR3 contains 14 residues. Germline V CDR1 and CDR2: SNHLY, FYNNEI. The DNA for the CDR3 is TGTGCCAGCAGTGAACGGGGGGGAAACTATGGCTACACCTTC. This encodes CASSERGGNYGYTF.

The chain combines TRBV19 with TRBJ2-1; TRBD1 is a possible D gene (7 bases). Trimming shortened V by 7 bases and J by 4 bases, and 11 bases separated the two germline ends. The germline gives CDR1 LNHDA, CDR2 SQIVND (reference sequence). The CDR3 consists of 13 residues. CDR3 amino acids: CASKTGTYNEQFF. As DNA, the CDR3 is TGTGCCAGTAAGACAGGGACTTACAATGAGCAGTTCTTC. Full variable domain (remainder filled in from reference TRBV19 and TRBJ2-1): DGGITQSPKYLFRKEGQNVTLSCEQNLNHDAMYWYRQDPGQGLRLIYYSQIVNDFQKGDIAEGYSVSREKKESFPLTVTSAQKNPTAFYLCASKTGTYNEQFFGPGTRLTVL.

V usage is TRBV29-1 and J usage is TRBJ1-2; TRBD1 might be the D (5 bases). Trimming cost V 2 bases and J 4 bases, with 14 bases left between them. In germline, CDR1 is SQVTM, CDR2 ANQGSEA. This CDR3 has 14 residues. CDR3 coding DNA: TGCAGCGTTGAATCGTGGGGCAGACCCTATGGCTACACCTTC. Translation gives CSVESWGRPYGYTF.

The chain employs TRBV18 and TRBJ2-7, with 13 bases fitting TRBD2. CDR3 length: 16 residues. The germline gives CDR1 KGHSH, CDR2 LQKENI. The J segment lost 4 bases and the V segment lost 3 bases, leaving 6 bases of the junction unmatched. The CDR3 sequence: CASSPSRTSGGYEQYF. In nucleotides, the CDR3 is TGTGCCAGCTCACCTTCTCGGACTAGCGGGGGATACGAGCAGTACTTC.

This clone appeared a few times. The rearrangement uses TRBV4-1 and TRBJ2-1, with 9 bases that match TRBD2. The CDR3 length is 14 residues. Losses at the gene ends were 1 base for V and 10 bases for J; bases not matched to a gene: 5. Germline V gene data show CDR1 as MGHRA and CDR2 as YSYEKL. Here the CDR3 reads CASSQAQSGGEQFF. CDR3 bases: TGCGCCAGCAGCCAAGCTCAAAGCGGGGGGGAGCAGTTCTTC.

The gene calls are TRBV27 and TRBJ1-5, with D unclear. Trimming removed 6 bases at V and 3 bases at J, with 12 bases between. The CDR3 is 14 residues long. Germline lookup yields CDR1 MNHEY and CDR2 SMNVEV (reference sequence). The CDR3 here is CASSPRQANQPQHF. DNA of the CDR3: TGTGCCAGCAGCCCACGACAAGCCAATCAGCCCCAGCATTTT.

This sequence joins TRBV5-6 and TRBJ1-6; 8 nucleotides line up with TRBD1. The germline CDR1 and CDR2 sequences are SGHDT and YYEEEE. The junction had 2 bases not matched to a gene; V was cut back by 3 bases and J by 0 bases. There are 16 residues in the CDR3. The CDR3: CASSWTGSSYNSPLHF. The CDR3 DNA sequence: TGTGCCAGCAGCTGGACAGGGAGCTCCTATAATTCACCCCTCCACTTT.

V gene TRBV7-2 combines with J gene TRBJ2-5; possible D gene TRBD2, 5 bases. Between the trimmed V and J ends, which lost 5 bases and 0 bases, there was a span of 19 bases. Germline CDR1 reads SGHTA; CDR2 reads FQGNSA. CDR3 length: 17 residues. CDR3 sequence (DNA): TGTGCCAGCAGCGAGAGGGCCCGGGGAAATCACCAAGAGACCCAGTACTTC. As protein: CASSERARGNHQETQYF.

The V and J genes are TRBV18 and TRBJ2-7, with 10 positions matching TRBD2. Germline-derived CDR1 and CDR2 are KGHSH and LQKENI. This CDR3 contains 14 residues. The V gene end was trimmed by 6 bases and the J gene end by 5 bases; junction bases not matched to a gene: 7. The CDR3 nucleotides read TGTGCCAGCTCCCAGGTAGCGGGGGGCAACGAGCAGTACTTC. Residues: CASSQVAGGNEQYF.

The chain links TRBV6-5 to TRBJ1-1, with 7 bases identical to TRBD1. Germline CDR1 MNHEY, CDR2 SVGAGI. J was trimmed by 3 bases and V by 0 bases; bases with no gene match: 1. The length of the CDR3 is 14 residues. CDR3 region: CASSYSDRDTEAFF. CDR3 coding DNA: TGTGCCAGCAGTTACTCCGACAGGGACACTGAAGCTTTCTTT.

This rearrangement joins TRBV2 to TRBJ2-7, with 11 bases that match TRBD1. With V trimmed by 6 bases and J by 6 bases, 10 bases remained unmatched. The CDR3 sequence is 15 residues long. Looked up from germline, CDR1 is SNHLY and CDR2 is FYNNEI. CDR3: CASSRGDRGSPEQYF. CDR3 sequence (DNA): TGTGCCAGCAGCCGGGGGGACAGGGGGTCTCCCGAGCAGTACTTC.

A few counts support this clone. V and J are TRBV4-3 and TRBJ2-2; TRBD1 is a possible D gene (5 bases). The CDR3 spans 15 residues. With 0 bases removed from V and 6 bases from J, the gap between germline ends came to 11 bases. Germline CDR1 is LGHNA and CDR2 is YSLEER. The chain's CDR3 is CASSQDGALSGELFF. The CDR3 DNA is TGCGCCAGCAGCCAAGATGGGGCACTGTCCGGGGAGCTGTTTTTT.

This chain connects TRBV15 to TRBJ2-5; 8 bases are a match to TRBD1. Germline CDR1 and CDR2: LNHNV and YYDKDF (reference sequence). The V and J ends lost 0 bases and 5 bases, in that order; junction bases with no gene match: 2. The CDR3 runs 14 residues. CDR3: CATSRDRGLETQYF. Written as DNA, the CDR3 is TGTGCCACCAGCAGAGACAGGGGGCTGGAGACCCAGTACTTC.

This chain links TRBV28 with TRBJ1-1; a weak D match, TRBD1 (6 bases). The CDR3 is 17 amino acids. Germline CDR1 reads MDHEN; CDR2 reads SYDVKM. The V end lost 3 bases, the J end lost 1 base, and 18 bases lay between the germline ends. The CDR3 region has the DNA TGTGCCAGCAGTTTGACAAATTGGAAAGGGGGGAACACTGAAGCTTTCTTT. It encodes CASSLTNWKGGNTEAFF.

The chain carries TRBV11-2 and TRBJ2-7; 8 nucleotides line up with TRBD1. The CDR3 runs to 15 residues. Germline values: CDR1 SGHAT, CDR2 FQNNGV. The ends lost 1 base at V and 3 bases at J; junction bases unmatched: 5. This CDR3 is CASSLGQGAFYEQYF. CDR3 coding DNA: TGTGCCAGCAGCTTAGGGCAGGGGGCCTTCTACGAGCAGTACTTC.

The CDR3 sequence: CASSAMGQANSGANVLTF. The DNA for the CDR3 is TGTGCCAGCAGCGCAATGGGACAGGCTAACTCTGGGGCCAACGTCCTGACTTTC. This chain joins TRBV11-3 and TRBJ2-6, with 8 bases identical to TRBD1. The germline gives CDR1 SGHNT, CDR2 YENEEA. This CDR3 has 18 residues. Trimming cost V 5 bases and J 0 bases; bases outside gene matches: 9.

The J gene is TRBJ2-5, the V gene TRBV11-3, with no clear D. The germline V gene encodes CDR1 SGHNT and CDR2 YENEEA. V was trimmed by 0 bases and J by 4 bases, leaving 6 bases between them. CDR3 length equals 13 residues. The CDR3 DNA is TGTGCCAGCAGCTTAGATCAGGCAGAGACCCAGTACTTC. Its protein is CASSLDQAETQYF.

The chain employs TRBV6-2 or TRBV6-3 and TRBJ2-2, with 10 positions matching TRBD1. Trimming took 6 bases from V and 6 from J; bases not matched to a gene: 4. The length of the CDR3 is 14 residues. Looked up from germline, CDR1 is MNHEY and CDR2 is SVGEGT. The CDR3, as DNA: TGTGCCAGCAGCCGGGACAGGGGTTCCGGGGAGCTGTTTTTT. This codes for CASSRDRGSGELFF.

CDR3 residues: CASSSWTSENYNEQFF. The CDR3, as DNA: TGTGCCAGCAGCTCCTGGACTAGCGAGAATTACAATGAGCAGTTCTTC. The chain is built from TRBV7-3 and TRBJ2-1, with 9 bases lining up with TRBD2. V shed 4 bases and J 4 bases; nucleotides not matched to a gene: 8. CDR3 size: 16 residues. CDR1 SGHTA and CDR2 FQGTGA come from the germline V gene.

CDR3 sequence: CASVRGTEAFF. The CDR3 coding sequence is TGTGCCAGCGTGCGGGGTACTGAAGCTTTCTTT. The chain carries TRBV2 and TRBJ1-1; D is unresolved. CDR1 is SNHLY and CDR2 is FYNNEI in the germline V gene. CDR3 length: 11 residues. V dropped 8 bases and J dropped 5 bases, with 9 bases sitting between them.

With respect to this clone: Other nucleotide sequences in the sample specify the same CDR3. This rearrangement joins TRBV7-6 to TRBJ2-3; 10 nucleotides align to TRBD2. The ends lost 3 bases at V and 0 bases at J; junction bases unmatched: 3. The germline CDR1 and CDR2 sequences are SGHVS and FNYEAQ. CDR3 length: 16 amino acids. CDR3 coding DNA: TGTGCCAGCAGCTTGTCTAGCGGGGGAAGCACAGATACGCAGTATTTT. This sequence encodes CASSLSSGGSTDTQYF.

The chain couples TRBV2 to TRBJ1-5; D is undetermined. This CDR3 is built from 16 residues. Looked up from germline, CDR1 is SNHLY and CDR2 is FYNNEI. V dropped 6 bases and J dropped 6 bases, with 21 bases sitting between them. CDR3 sequence: CASSEDSPELGQPQHF. The CDR3 DNA is TGTGCCAGCAGCGAGGACTCTCCGGAATTGGGTCAGCCCCAGCATTTT.

This clone was recorded once. CDR3: CASGSGLAGDFYEQYF. The CDR3 bases are TGTGCTAGTGGCTCCGGACTAGCGGGGGACTTCTACGAGCAGTACTTC. The chain employs TRBV12-5 and TRBJ2-7; TRBD2 aligns across 13 bases. V trimming: 6 bases; J trimming: 3 bases; junction bases outside the gene matches: 8. The V gene's germline CDR1 is LGHNT and CDR2 FRNRAP. This CDR3 has 16 residues. Combining the CDR3 with reference TRBV12-5 and TRBJ2-7 gives the whole variable domain DARVTQTPRHKVTEMGQEVTMRCQPILGHNTVFWYRQTMMQGLELLAYFRNRAPLDDSGMPKDRFSAEMPDATLATLKIQPSEPRDSAVYFCASGSGLAGDFYEQYFGPGTRLTVT.

The chain recombines TRBV11-3 with TRBJ1-1; 8 bases match TRBD1. The CDR3 length is 15 residues. Germline CDR1 SGHNT, CDR2 YENEEA. Trimming cost V 1 base and J 5 bases; bases outside gene matches: 6. The CDR3 coding sequence is TGTGCCAGCAGCTTAGGCCACACAGGGGGGACTGAAGCTTTCTTT. Its translation is CASSLGHTGGTEAFF. Variable domain in full (rest from reference TRBV11-3 and TRBJ1-1): EAGVVQSPRYKIIEKKQPVAFWCNPISGHNTLYWYLQNLGQGPELLIRYENEEAVDDSQLPKDRFSAERLKGVDSTLKIQPAELGDSAVYLCASSLGHTGGTEAFFGQGTRLTVV.